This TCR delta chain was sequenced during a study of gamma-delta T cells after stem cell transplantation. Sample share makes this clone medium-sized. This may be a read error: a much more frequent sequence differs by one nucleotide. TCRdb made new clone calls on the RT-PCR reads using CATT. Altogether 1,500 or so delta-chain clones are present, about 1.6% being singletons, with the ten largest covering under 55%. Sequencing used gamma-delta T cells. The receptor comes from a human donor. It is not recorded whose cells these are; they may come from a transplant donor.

The CDR3 sequence is CAFVGTVTFVFNSLPIQGTDKLIF. DNA of the CDR3: TGTGCCTTTGTGGGGACCGTTACCTTTGTCTTCAATTCACTCCCAATTCAGGGCACCGATAAACTCATCTTT. This rearrangement joins TRDV3 to TRDJ1; the D gene is possibly TRDD3 (5 bases). The CDR3 totals 24 residues. Trimming removed 2 bases at V and 1 base at J, with 44 bases between. Germline assignment: CDR1 TVYSNPD and CDR2 GDNSRS (reference sequence).